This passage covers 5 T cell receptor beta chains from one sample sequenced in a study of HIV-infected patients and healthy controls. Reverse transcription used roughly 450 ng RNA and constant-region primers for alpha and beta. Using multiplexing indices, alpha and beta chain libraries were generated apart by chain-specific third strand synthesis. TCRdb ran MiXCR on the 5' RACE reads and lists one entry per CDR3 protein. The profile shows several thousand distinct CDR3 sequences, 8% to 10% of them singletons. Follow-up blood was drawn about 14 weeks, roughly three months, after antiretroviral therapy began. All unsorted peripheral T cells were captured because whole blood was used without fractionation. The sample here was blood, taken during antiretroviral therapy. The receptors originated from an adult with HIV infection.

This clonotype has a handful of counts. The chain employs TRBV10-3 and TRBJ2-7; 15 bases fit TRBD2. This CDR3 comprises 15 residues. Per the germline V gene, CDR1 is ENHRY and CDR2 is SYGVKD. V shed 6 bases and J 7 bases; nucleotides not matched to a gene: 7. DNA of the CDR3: TGTGCCATCAGGCCCTCCGGGACTAGCGGGAGGGAGCAGTACTTC. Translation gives CAIRPSGTSGREQYF.

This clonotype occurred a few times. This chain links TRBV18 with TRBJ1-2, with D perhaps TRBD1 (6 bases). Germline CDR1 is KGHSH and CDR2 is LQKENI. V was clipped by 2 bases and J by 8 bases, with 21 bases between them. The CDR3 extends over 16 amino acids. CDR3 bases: TGTGCCAGCTCACCAGGGACAACCAGCCACCATATAGGCTACACCTTC. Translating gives CASSPGTTSHHIGYTF.

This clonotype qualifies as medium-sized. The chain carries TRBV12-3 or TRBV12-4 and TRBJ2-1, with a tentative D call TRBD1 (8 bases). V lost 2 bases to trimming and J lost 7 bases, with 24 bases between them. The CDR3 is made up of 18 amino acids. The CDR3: CASSLLSGRGTGRNEQFF. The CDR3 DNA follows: TGTGCCAGCAGTTTATTGTCTGGGCGGGGGACAGGAAGAAATGAGCAGTTCTTC.

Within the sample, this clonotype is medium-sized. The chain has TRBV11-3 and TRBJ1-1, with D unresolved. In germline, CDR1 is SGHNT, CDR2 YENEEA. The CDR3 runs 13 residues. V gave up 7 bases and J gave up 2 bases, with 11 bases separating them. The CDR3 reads CASTVHQNTEAFF. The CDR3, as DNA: TGTGCCAGCACCGTACATCAAAACACTGAAGCTTTCTTT.

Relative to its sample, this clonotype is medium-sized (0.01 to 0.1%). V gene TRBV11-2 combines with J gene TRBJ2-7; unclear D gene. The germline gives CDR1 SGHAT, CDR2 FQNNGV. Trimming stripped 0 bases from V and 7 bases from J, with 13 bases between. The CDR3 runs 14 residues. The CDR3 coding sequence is TGTGCCAGCAGCTTAGATCGTTGGTCTGGGGAGCAGTACTTC. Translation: CASSLDRWSGEQYF.